This T cell receptor (beta chain) was sequenced during a study of Tregs in tolerant kidney transplant recipients. Broader study findings: Tolerant patients' donor-specific Tregs expanded beyond overall Tregs, suggesting antigen-driven growth. The small number of patients limits these findings pending further validation.

Mixed chimerism was transient after nonmyeloablative marrow transplants from related graft donors. TCRdb keeps only in-frame clones here, not all; method: immunoSEQ multiplex PCR. The sample contains about 81,000 clones, roughly 90% of which appear only once. CDR1 is LGHNA, CDR2 YSLEER, per germline. V lost 4 bases to trimming and J lost 0 bases, with 13 bases between them. The CDR3 runs to 16 residues. A remark on this clone: Its antigen is not known.

V and J are TRBV4-3 and TRBJ2-1; D is ambiguous. The specimen comprised CD4+ T cells from blood (PBMCs), sampled 24 months after the transplant. The sequence came from a human patient who received a combined kidney and bone marrow transplant. T cells may partly derive from the graft donor. As DNA, the CDR3 is TGCGCCAGCAGCCGAGGAGTGGGTTACTCCTACAATGAGCAGTTCTTC. Its protein product is CASSRGVGYSYNEQFF.